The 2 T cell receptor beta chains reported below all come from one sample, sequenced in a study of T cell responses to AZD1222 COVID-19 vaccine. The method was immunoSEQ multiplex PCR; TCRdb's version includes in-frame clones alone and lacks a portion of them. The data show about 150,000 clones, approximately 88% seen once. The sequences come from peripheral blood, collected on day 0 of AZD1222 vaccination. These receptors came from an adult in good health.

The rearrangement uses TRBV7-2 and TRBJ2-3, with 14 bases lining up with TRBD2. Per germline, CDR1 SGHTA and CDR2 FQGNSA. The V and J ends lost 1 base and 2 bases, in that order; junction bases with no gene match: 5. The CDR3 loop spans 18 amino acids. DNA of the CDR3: TGTGCCAGCAGCTTAGGACTAGCGGGAGGGCCGTTCACAGATACGCAGTATTTT. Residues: CASSLGLAGGPFTDTQYF.

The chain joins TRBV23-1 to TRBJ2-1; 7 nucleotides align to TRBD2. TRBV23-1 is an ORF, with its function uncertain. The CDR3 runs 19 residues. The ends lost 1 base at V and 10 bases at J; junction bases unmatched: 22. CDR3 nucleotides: TGCGCCAGCAGTCAATGTCGGCCTAGCGGACCTTGCGACAATGCGGAGCAGTTCTTC. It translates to CASSQCRPSGPCDNAEQFF.